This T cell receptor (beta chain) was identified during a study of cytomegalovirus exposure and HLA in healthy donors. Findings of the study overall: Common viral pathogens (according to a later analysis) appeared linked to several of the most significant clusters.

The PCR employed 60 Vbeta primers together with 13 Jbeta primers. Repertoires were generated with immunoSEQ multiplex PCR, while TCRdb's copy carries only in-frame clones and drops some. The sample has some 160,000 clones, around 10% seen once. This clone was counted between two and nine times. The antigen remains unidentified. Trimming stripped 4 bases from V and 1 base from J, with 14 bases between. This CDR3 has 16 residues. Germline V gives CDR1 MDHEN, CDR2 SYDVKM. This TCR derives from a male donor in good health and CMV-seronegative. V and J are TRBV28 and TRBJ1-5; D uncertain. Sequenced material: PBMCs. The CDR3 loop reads CASSSYDTQSNQPQHF. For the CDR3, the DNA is TGTGCCAGCAGTTCCTACGACACACAGAGCAATCAGCCCCAGCATTTT.